This T cell receptor (beta chain) was recorded in a study of blood T cell repertoires in COVID-19. Study summary: The analysed material was cDNA or gDNA that came from T cells, B-cell-depleted T cells, or PBMCs.

Looked up from germline, CDR1 is SGHDT and CDR2 is YYEEEE. The CDR3 spans 18 residues. The V gene lost 0 bases and the J gene lost 0 bases, with 13 bases spanning the gap. Generated by immunoSEQ multiplex PCR, the TCRdb table keeps only in-frame clones and is missing some. The sample yields more than 75,000 clones, more than 75% seen once. The genes are TRBV5-6 and TRBJ2-6, with D possibly being TRBD2 (6 bases). Sequences were obtained from peripheral blood. The TCR originated in an elderly woman with active COVID-19. CDR3 loop: CASSLVGGPPSGANVLTF. The CDR3 coding sequence is TGTGCCAGCAGCTTGGTAGGAGGGCCCCCCTCTGGGGCCAACGTCCTGACTTTC.